This TCR beta chain stems from a study of blood T cell repertoires in COVID-19. The overall study: Collection of acute and convalescent COVID-19 samples took place in the United States, Italy and Spain. The cDNA or gDNA used as material had been derived from T cells, B-cell-depleted T cells, or PBMCs.

The CDR3 length is 17 residues. CDR1 and CDR2 (germline): SGHTA, FQGNSA. V shed 5 bases, J shed 0 bases, and the junction held 10 bases outside the gene matches. Original analysis: Amplification with reference gene primers provided the estimates of nucleated cell counts. Profiled with immunoSEQ multiplex PCR; TCRdb holds only in-frame clones, not every one. V, J and clone size were drawn from that table, and D and trimming were deduced from the DNA. The sample lists about 170,000 clones, 70% to 80% occurring once. Sequencing was performed on peripheral blood. The chain carries TRBV7-2 and TRBJ2-1; 7 bases match TRBD1. The sequence was obtained from a man aged 55 to 69 with acute or convalescent COVID-19. The CDR3: CASSQLGGRSSYNEQFF. For the CDR3, the DNA is TGTGCCAGCAGCCAATTAGGGGGCCGTAGCTCCTACAATGAGCAGTTCTTC.